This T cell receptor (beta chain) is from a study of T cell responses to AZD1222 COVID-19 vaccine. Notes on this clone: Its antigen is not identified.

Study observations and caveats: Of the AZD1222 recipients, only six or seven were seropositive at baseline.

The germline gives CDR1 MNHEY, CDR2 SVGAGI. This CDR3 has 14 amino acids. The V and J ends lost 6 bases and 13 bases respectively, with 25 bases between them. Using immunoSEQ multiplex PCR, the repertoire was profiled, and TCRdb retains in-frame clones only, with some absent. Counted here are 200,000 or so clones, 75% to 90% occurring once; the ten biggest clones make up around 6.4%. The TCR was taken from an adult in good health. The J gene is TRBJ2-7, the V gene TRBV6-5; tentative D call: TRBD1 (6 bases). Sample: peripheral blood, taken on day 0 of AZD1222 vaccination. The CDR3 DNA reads TGTGCCAGCAGCCCAGATATGCGCAGGGGCCCCCCTTACTTC. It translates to CASSPDMRRGPPYF.